Listed below are T cell receptor beta chains from one sample, sequenced in a study of Ad26.COV2.S vaccination and SARS-CoV-2 variants. TCRdb's copy holds only in-frame clones and misses some; the assay was immunoSEQ multiplex PCR. The table includes about 350,000 clones, about 88% detected once. Sample: peripheral blood, taken in a trial of Ad26.COV2.S vaccine versus placebo. The origin of the receptors is a person between 18 and 59 years old who received the Ad26.COV2.S COVID-19 vaccine or a placebo. Both conserved end residues are part of each CDR3. Each record gives: V gene, clone size, D gene, J gene, CDR3 DNA, CDR3 protein. A D gene is named only where the DNA matches it firmly. Clone size is stated in some rows and not others, as once, few, many or a class when expanded.

TRBV2	many	.	TRBJ2-7	TGTGCCAGCAGCAGGGACTCCGACTACGAGCAGTACTTC	CASSRDSDYEQYF
TRBV27	.	TRBD1	TRBJ2-7	TGTGCCAGCAGCGACTGGACAGGCTCCTACGAGCAGTACTTC	CASSDWTGSYEQYF
TRBV5-1	.	.	TRBJ2-2	TGCGCCAGCACCCCCCGGGCGAACACCGGGGAGCTGTTTTTT	CASTPRANTGELFF
TRBV4-3	.	TRBD2	TRBJ2-2	TGCGCCAGCAGCCAAGAAGCTACAGCGGGAGTCGCCGGGGAGCTGTTTTTT	CASSQEATAGVAGELFF
TRBV19	.	.	TRBJ1-3	TGTGCCAGTGCTGAGGGTTACTCTGGAAACACCATATATTTT	CASAEGYSGNTIYF
TRBV21-1	.	.	TRBJ2-1	TGTGCCAGCAGCAAAAAGGTTATTTTGCATGAGCAGTTCTTC	CASSKKVILHEQFF
TRBV4-3	.	.	TRBJ2-7	TGCGCCAGCAGCCCGGCCCGACAGCCCTACGAGCAGTACTTC	CASSPARQPYEQYF
TRBV4-3	.	.	TRBJ2-7	TGCGCCAGCAGCCAAGACTTAGACGGAGAATACGAGCAGTACTTC	CASSQDLDGEYEQYF
TRBV9	.	.	TRBJ1-3	TGTGCCAGCAGCGTAAGGGGTGCTGGAAACACCATATATTTT	CASSVRGAGNTIYF
TRBV30	few	.	TRBJ1-2	TGTGCCTGGGGCAGACAGGCCTATGGCTACACCTTC	CAWGRQAYGYTF